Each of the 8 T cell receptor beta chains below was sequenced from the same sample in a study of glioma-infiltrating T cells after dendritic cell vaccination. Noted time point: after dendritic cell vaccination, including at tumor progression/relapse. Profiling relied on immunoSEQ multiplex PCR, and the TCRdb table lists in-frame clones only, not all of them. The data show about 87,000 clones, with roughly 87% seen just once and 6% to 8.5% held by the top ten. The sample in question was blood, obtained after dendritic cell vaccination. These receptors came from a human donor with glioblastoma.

CDR3 sequence reads: CASRPRQKGTEAFF. The CDR3 DNA reads as TGTGCCAGCAGACCCCGACAGAAAGGGACTGAAGCTTTCTTT. The chain is built from TRBV2 and TRBJ1-1; weak D call: TRBD1 (5 bases). The germline V gene has CDR1 SNHLY and CDR2 FYNNEI. The germline V and J ends were trimmed by 6 bases and 5 bases, with 16 bases remaining between them. The CDR3 is 14 residues long.

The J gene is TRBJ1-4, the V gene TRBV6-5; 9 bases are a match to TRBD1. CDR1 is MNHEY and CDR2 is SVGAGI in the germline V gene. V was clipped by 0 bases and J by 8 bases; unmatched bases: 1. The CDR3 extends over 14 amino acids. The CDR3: CASSYSTGGEKLFF. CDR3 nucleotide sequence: TGTGCCAGCAGTTACTCGACAGGGGGGGAAAAACTGTTTTTT.

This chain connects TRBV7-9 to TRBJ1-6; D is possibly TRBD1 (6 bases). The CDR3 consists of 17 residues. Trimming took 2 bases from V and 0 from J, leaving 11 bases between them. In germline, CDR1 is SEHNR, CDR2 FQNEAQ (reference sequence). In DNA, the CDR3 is TGTGCCAGCAGCTTACCCCAGGGGAGCTCCTATAATTCACCCCTCCACTTT. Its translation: CASSLPQGSSYNSPLHF.

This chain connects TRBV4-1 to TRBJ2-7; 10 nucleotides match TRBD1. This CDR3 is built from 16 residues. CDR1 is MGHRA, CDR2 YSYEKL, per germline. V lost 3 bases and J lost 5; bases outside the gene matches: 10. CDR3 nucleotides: TGCGCCAGCAGCCACCCCACCCGGGACAGGGGCGACGAGCAGTACTTC. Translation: CASSHPTRDRGDEQYF.

CDR3 DNA: TGTGCCAGCAGCCTGGGACTAGCGGGCGCTGCGGCAGATACGCAGTATTTT. The encoded protein is CASSLGLAGAAADTQYF. The rearrangement links TRBV14 to TRBJ2-3, with 12 positions matching TRBD2. Germline V lookup: CDR1 SGHDN, CDR2 FVKESK. With 4 bases clipped from V and 4 bases from J, the junction kept 9 bases outside the gene matches. The CDR3 sequence is 17 residues long.

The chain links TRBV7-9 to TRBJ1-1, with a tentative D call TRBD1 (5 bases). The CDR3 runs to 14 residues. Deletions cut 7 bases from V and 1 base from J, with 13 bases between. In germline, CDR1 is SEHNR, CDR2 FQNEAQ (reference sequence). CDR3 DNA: TGTGCCAGCACCCAATCCGGGGGGAACACTGAAGCTTTCTTT. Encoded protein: CASTQSGGNTEAFF.

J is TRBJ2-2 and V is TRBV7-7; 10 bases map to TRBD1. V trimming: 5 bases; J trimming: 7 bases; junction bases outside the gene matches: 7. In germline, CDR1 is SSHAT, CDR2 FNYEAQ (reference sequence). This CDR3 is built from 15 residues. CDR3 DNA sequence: TGTGCCAGCAGCCGACAGGGGGCGAGTGGCGGGGAGCTGTTTTTT. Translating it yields CASSRQGASGGELFF.

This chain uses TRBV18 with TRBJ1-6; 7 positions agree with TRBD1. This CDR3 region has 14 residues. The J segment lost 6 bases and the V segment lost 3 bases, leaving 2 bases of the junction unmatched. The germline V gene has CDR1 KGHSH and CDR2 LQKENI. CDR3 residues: CASSPRDSNSPLHF. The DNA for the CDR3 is TGTGCCAGCTCACCTCGGGACAGTAATTCACCCCTCCACTTT.